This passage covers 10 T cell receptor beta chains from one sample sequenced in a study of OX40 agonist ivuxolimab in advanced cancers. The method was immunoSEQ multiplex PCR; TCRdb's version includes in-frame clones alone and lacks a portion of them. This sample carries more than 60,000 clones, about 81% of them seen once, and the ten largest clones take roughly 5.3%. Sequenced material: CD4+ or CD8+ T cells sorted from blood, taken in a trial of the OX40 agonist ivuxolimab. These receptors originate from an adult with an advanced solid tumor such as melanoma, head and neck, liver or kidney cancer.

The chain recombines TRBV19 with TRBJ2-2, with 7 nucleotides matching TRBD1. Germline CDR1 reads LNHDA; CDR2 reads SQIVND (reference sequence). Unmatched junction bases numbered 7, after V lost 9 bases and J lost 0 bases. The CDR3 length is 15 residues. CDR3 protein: CASSPTGTNTGELFF. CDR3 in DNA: TGTGCCAGCTCCCCGACAGGGACGAACACCGGGGAGCTGTTTTTT.

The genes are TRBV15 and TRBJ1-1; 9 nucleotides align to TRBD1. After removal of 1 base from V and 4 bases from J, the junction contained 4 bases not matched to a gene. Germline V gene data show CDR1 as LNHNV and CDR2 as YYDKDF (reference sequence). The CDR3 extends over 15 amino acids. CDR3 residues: CATSRGTGDSTEAFF. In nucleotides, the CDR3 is TGTGCCACCAGCAGAGGGACAGGGGATAGCACTGAAGCTTTCTTT.

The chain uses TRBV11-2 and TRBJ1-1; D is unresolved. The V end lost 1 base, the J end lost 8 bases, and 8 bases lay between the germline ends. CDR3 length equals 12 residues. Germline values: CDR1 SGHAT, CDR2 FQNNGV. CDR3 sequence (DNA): TGTGCCAGCAGCTTAGTGGTCAGCGAAGCTTTCTTT. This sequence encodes CASSLVVSEAFF.

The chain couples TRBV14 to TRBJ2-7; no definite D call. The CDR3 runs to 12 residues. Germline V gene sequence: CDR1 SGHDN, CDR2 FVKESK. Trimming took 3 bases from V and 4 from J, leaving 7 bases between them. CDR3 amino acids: CASSQRNYEQYF. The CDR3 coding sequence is TGTGCCAGCAGCCAGAGGAATTACGAGCAGTACTTC.

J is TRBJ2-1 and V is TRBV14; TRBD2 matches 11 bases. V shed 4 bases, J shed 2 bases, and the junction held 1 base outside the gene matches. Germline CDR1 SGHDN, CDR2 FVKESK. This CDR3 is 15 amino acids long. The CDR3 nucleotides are TGTGCCAGCAGCCTGGGACTAGCGGCCTACAATGAGCAGTTCTTC. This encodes CASSLGLAAYNEQFF.

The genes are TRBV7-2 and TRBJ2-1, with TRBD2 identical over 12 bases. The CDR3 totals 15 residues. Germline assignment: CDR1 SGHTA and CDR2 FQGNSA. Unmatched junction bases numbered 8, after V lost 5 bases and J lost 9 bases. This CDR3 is CASSPSGGARREQFF. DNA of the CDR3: TGTGCCAGCAGCCCTAGCGGGGGGGCTCGACGTGAGCAGTTCTTC. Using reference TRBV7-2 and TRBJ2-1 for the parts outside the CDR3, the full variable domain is GAGVSQSPSNKVTEKGKDVELRCDPISGHTALYWYRQSLGQGLEFLIYFQGNSAPDKSGLPSDRFSAERTGGSVSTLTIQRTQQEDSAVYLCASSPSGGARREQFFGPGTRLTVL.

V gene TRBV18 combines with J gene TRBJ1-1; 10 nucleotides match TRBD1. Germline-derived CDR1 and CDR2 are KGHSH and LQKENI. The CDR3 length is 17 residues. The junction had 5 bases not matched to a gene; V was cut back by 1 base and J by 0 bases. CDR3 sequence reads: CASSPRTGGTMNTEAFF. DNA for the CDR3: TGTGCCAGCTCACCACGGACAGGGGGTACCATGAACACTGAAGCTTTCTTT.

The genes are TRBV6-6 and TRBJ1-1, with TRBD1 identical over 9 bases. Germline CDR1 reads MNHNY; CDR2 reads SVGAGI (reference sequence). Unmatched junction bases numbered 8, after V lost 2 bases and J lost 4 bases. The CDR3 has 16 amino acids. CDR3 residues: CASSYEGQGSSTEAFF. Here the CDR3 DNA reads TGTGCCAGCAGTTACGAGGGACAGGGTTCGAGCACTGAAGCTTTCTTT.

The CDR3 nucleotides read TGTGCCAGCAGTAAAAGGACGGGGGGGTTATCTGGAAACACCATATATTTT. Its translation is CASSKRTGGLSGNTIYF. The rearrangement joins TRBV27 to TRBJ1-3; possible D gene TRBD1, 5 bases. Germline assignment: CDR1 MNHEY and CDR2 SMNVEV (reference sequence). V was shortened by 5 bases and J by 1 base, with 18 bases between the two germline ends. This CDR3 has 17 residues.

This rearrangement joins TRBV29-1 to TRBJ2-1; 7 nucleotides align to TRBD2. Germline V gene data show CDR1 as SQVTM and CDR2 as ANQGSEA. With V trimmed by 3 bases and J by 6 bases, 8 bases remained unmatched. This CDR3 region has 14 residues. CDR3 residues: CSVDIRGDGNEQFF. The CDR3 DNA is TGCAGCGTTGATATACGGGGGGACGGCAATGAGCAGTTCTTC.